This record covers a single T cell receptor (beta chain). These data belong to a study of blood T cell repertoires in COVID-19. The study drew participants aged roughly 18 to 89 years from some 24 US areas. The J segment lost 5 bases and the V segment lost 5 bases, leaving 4 bases of the junction unmatched. The germline CDR1 and CDR2 sequences are SGHNT and YENEEA. The CDR3 is 14 amino acids. The authors' processing: Reference gene primer amplification gave estimated nucleated cell counts. The repertoire was sequenced with immunoSEQ multiplex PCR; TCRdb's copy has only in-frame clones and lacks some. V and J calls plus clone size are reproduced from that table; the DNA served to infer D and trimming. The sample lists more than 110,000 clones; 78% were seen once.

This receptor was identified in a woman aged 50 to 60 who had recovered from COVID-19. The sample taken for sequencing was PBMCs or T cells enriched from blood (not recorded which). The genes are TRBV11-3 and TRBJ2-1; 9 positions match TRBD2. The CDR3, as DNA: TGTGCCAGCAGCCCCACTAGCGGGCACAATGAGCAGTTCTTC. It specifies CASSPTSGHNEQFF.